The 21 T cell receptor beta chains below all came from one sample that was sequenced in a study of tumor-infiltrating lymphocytes in glioblastoma multiforme. TCR beta libraries were built from RNA through three nested multiplex PCR rounds using modified ARM-PCR. MiXCR was run by TCRdb on the multiplex PCR reads, yielding one entry per CDR3 protein. The table shows approximately 20,000 distinct CDR3 sequences, with around 72% occurring only once. Sample: peripheral blood. Every receptor here comes from a male donor with glioblastoma.

With respect to this clonotype: The final CDR3 position lacks the conserved phenylalanine or tryptophan, pointing to a likely read error. The chain uses TRBV11-2 and TRBJ2-1; D assignment may be TRBD1 or TRBD2 (5 bases each). V was shortened by 1 base and J by 6 bases, with 13 bases between the two germline ends. CDR1 and CDR2 (germline): SGHAT, FQNNGV. The CDR3 has 15 amino acids. In DNA, the CDR3 is TGTGCCAGCAGCTTAGGTACCGTTGGGGGCAATGAGCAGTTCCTC. Amino acid sequence: CASSLGTVGGNEQFL.

This sequence joins TRBV20-1 and TRBJ2-3, with D possibly being TRBD2 (6 bases). V was shortened by 6 bases and J by 0 bases, with 16 bases between the two germline ends. Germline V gene data show CDR1 as DFQATT and CDR2 as SNEGSKA (reference sequence). The CDR3 has 15 amino acids. Here the CDR3 DNA reads TGCAGTGCAGACAGACGGACTACCAGCACAGATACGCAGTATTTT. Translating it yields CSADRRTTSTDTQYF.

V is TRBV11-2 and J is TRBJ2-7, with 8 bases fitting TRBD1. V trimming: 5 bases; J trimming: 4 bases; junction bases outside the gene matches: 4. Germline V gene sequence: CDR1 SGHAT, CDR2 FQNNGV. The CDR3 consists of 13 residues. As DNA, the CDR3 is TGTGCCAGCAGCCTGGACAGGGTTTACGAGCAGTACTTC. Protein product: CASSLDRVYEQYF.

The V call is TRBV6-5, the J call TRBJ2-3; 14 bases are a match to TRBD2. CDR3 size: 15 residues. Germline V gene sequence: CDR1 MNHEY, CDR2 SVGAGI. With 8 bases clipped from V and 3 bases from J, the junction kept 4 bases outside the gene matches. The CDR3 region has the DNA TGTGCCAGCTCTGGACTAGCGGGAGGTACAGATACGCAGTATTTT. Protein product: CASSGLAGGTDTQYF.

Note on this clonotype: A much larger clone sits a single nucleotide away, making a read error possible. The rearrangement joins TRBV30 to TRBJ2-7; D gene unclear. Trimming took 3 bases from V and 1 from J, leaving 10 bases between them. This CDR3 has 13 residues. Germline CDR1 reads GTSNPN; CDR2 reads SVGIG (reference sequence). This chain's CDR3 is CAWSRDTSYEQYF. CDR3 bases: TGTGCCTGGAGCCGAGACACTTCCTACGAGCAGTACTTC.

Regarding this clonotype: A read error may produce the germline difference seen at one junction end. The chain carries TRBV11-2 and TRBJ2-1; 8 positions match TRBD1. The CDR3 totals 14 residues. Germline lookup yields CDR1 SGHAT and CDR2 FQNNGV. CDR3 region: CASTPTGVYNEHFF. The CDR3 DNA follows: TGTGCCAGCACCCCGACAGGGGTCTATAATGAGCATTTCTTC.

Notes on this clonotype: The junction shows a germline mismatch at one end, possibly a read error. This chain uses TRBV10-3 with TRBJ2-1, with D possibly TRBD1 on 5 matching bases. There are 12 residues in the CDR3. The germline V gene has CDR1 ENHRY and CDR2 SYGVKD. This CDR3 is CAIRTWGDEQFF. For the CDR3, the DNA is TGCGCCATCAGGACATGGGGCGATGAGCAGTTCTTC.

Points on this clonotype: Given the absence of the conserved phenylalanine or tryptophan at the CDR3 end, a read error is likely. This sequence joins TRBV29-1 and TRBJ2-3; D perhaps matches TRBD2 (6 bases). V lost 6 bases and J lost 4, with 14 bases in between. Looked up from germline, CDR1 is SQVTM and CDR2 is ANQGSEA. The CDR3 length is 13 residues. The CDR3 here is CSVAGTRADTQYL. The CDR3, as DNA: TGCAGCGTAGCCGGGACTCGCGCAGATACGCAGTATCTT.

The chain carries TRBV6-5 and TRBJ1-2, with D possibly being TRBD1 (6 bases). V gave up 6 bases and J gave up 8 bases, with 16 bases separating them. The CDR3 has 13 amino acids. CDR1 and CDR2 from the germline V gene are MNHEY and SVGAGI. The CDR3 coding sequence is TGTGCCAGCAGCGAGGACAGCTCCGGGGGCTACACCTTC. As protein: CASSEDSSGGYTF.

Points on this clonotype: The CDR3 does not close with the conserved phenylalanine or tryptophan, likely indicating a read error. The gene calls are TRBV11-2 and TRBJ2-3; D not certain. Germline values: CDR1 SGHAT, CDR2 FQNNGV. The CDR3 length is 13 residues. Trimming shortened V by 9 bases and J by 5 bases, and 15 bases separated the two germline ends. The CDR3 loop is CARGFGPRDTQYS. CDR3 sequence (DNA): TGTGCCAGGGGCTTCGGTCCTCGAGATACGCAGTATTCT.

The V gene is TRBV29-1, the J gene TRBJ2-6, with no clear D. The CDR3 loop spans 15 amino acids. CDR1 is SQVTM, CDR2 ANQGSEA, per germline. V lost 7 bases and J 0 bases, leaving 13 bases between the germline ends. The CDR3 region has the DNA TGCAGCGCTCTGATGTCAACCTCTGGGGCCAACGTCCTGACTTTC. It translates to CSALMSTSGANVLTF.

The J gene is TRBJ2-1, the V gene TRBV11-2; no definite D call. Germline CDR1 is SGHAT and CDR2 is FQNNGV. Trimming removed 0 bases at V and 9 bases at J, with 9 bases between. CDR3 length equals 13 residues. The CDR3 region has the DNA TGTGCCAGCAGCTTAGAACAGAACATTGAGCAGTTCTTC. Protein sequence: CASSLEQNIEQFF.

This clonotype is labeled as medium-sized. The rearrangement joins TRBV29-1 to TRBJ2-7; D is ambiguous. The CDR3 consists of 11 residues. The ends were cut back, 3 bases at V and 3 bases at J, with 6 bases in the middle. CDR1 SQVTM and CDR2 ANQGSEA come from the germline V gene. The CDR3 region has the DNA TGCAGCGTTGAGGATTACTACGAGCAGTACTTC. As protein: CSVEDYYEQYF.

A remark on this clonotype: The conserved phenylalanine or tryptophan is not found at the CDR3 terminus, so this likely reflects a read error. The DNA is omitted, as the CDR3 cannot be located on it reliably, and the CDR3 follows TCRdb's listing. This chain uses TRBV29-1 with TRBJ1-1. Germline V gene sequence: CDR1 SQVTM, CDR2 ANQGSEA. The CDR3 is 10 residues long, ends included. The CDR3 spells CSGGREETFS.

The V gene is TRBV18, the J gene TRBJ2-7, with 7 positions matching TRBD1. CDR3 length: 15 amino acids. Losses at the gene ends were 0 bases for V and 6 bases for J; bases not matched to a gene: 8. The V gene's germline CDR1 is KGHSH and CDR2 LQKENI. The CDR3 region has the DNA TGTGCCAGCTCACCACCCGACAGGGTTTCCCGCGAGCAGTACTTC. Translating it yields CASSPPDRVSREQYF. The full variable domain, its missing parts supplied by reference TRBV18 and TRBJ2-7, is NAGVMQNPRHLVRRRGQEARLRCSPMKGHSHVYWYRQLPEEGLKFMVYLQKENIIDESGMPKERFSAEFPKEGPSILRIQQVVRGDSAAYFCASSPPDRVSREQYFGPGTRLTVT.

The V and J genes are TRBV29-1 and TRBJ2-1, with a possible D match to TRBD1 (6 bases). Trimming removed 4 bases at V and 6 bases at J, with 16 bases between. The V gene's germline CDR1 is SQVTM and CDR2 ANQGSEA. The CDR3 runs 14 residues. As DNA, the CDR3 is TGCAGCGTTGGGGGGTGGCAGGGGAGCAATGAGCAGTTCTTC. Protein product: CSVGGWQGSNEQFF.

Sample share makes this clonotype medium-sized (0.01 to 0.1%). The chain is built from TRBV29-1 and TRBJ2-5; 7 bases line up with TRBD1. Looked up from germline, CDR1 is SQVTM and CDR2 is ANQGSEA. This CDR3 contains 12 residues. The trim removed 6 bases at V and 5 bases at J, leaving 6 bases unmatched. In nucleotides, the CDR3 is TGCAGCGTCGACAGGGTGGCGGAGACCCAGTACTTC. Protein: CSVDRVAETQYF.

The rearrangement uses TRBV11-1 and TRBJ2-3; 7 bases line up with TRBD2. The CDR3 consists of 14 residues. V dropped 0 bases and J dropped 6; count of bases not matched to a gene: 3. Per the germline V gene, CDR1 is SGHAT and CDR2 is FQDESV (reference sequence). As DNA, the CDR3 is TGTGCCAGCAGCTTAGCAGCGGGGATGGATACGCAGTATTTT. Translation gives CASSLAAGMDTQYF.

The chain uses TRBV29-1 and TRBJ1-5, with D possibly matching TRBD1 (5 bases). The CDR3 totals 15 residues. CDR1 SQVTM and CDR2 ANQGSEA come from the germline V gene. The V gene lost 7 bases and the J gene lost 6 bases, with 22 bases spanning the gap. The CDR3 region is CSAYPRDPTSQPQHF. In DNA form, the CDR3 reads TGCAGCGCCTACCCAAGGGACCCCACCAGTCAGCCCCAGCATTTT.

At least ten counts were recorded for this clonotype. The chain is built from TRBV6-2 or TRBV6-3 and TRBJ2-1; no definite D call. There are 11 residues in the CDR3. CDR1 and CDR2 from the germline V gene are MNHEY and SVGEGT. The ends were cut back, 4 bases at V and 5 bases at J, with 3 bases in the middle. CDR3 region: CASSLNNEQFF. As DNA, the CDR3 is TGTGCCAGCAGTTTAAACAATGAGCAGTTCTTC.

This clonotype was observed at least ten times. The V and J genes are TRBV5-1 and TRBJ1-1, with D possibly being TRBD1 (6 bases). Germline V gene sequence: CDR1 SGHRS, CDR2 YFSETQ. The CDR3 length is 16 residues. V lost 2 bases, J lost 0 bases, and 14 bases lay in between. The chain's CDR3 is CASSLQGAELNTEAFF. The CDR3, as DNA: TGCGCCAGCAGCTTACAGGGTGCCGAATTGAACACTGAAGCTTTCTTT.